A selection of T cell receptor beta chains follows, all from one sample in a study of radiotherapy plus CTLA-4 blockade in lung cancer. The repertoire was sequenced with immunoSEQ multiplex PCR; TCRdb's copy has only in-frame clones and lacks some. This table holds fewer than 70,000 clones, roughly 78% found once. The sample here was peripheral blood, taken from a patient treated with radiotherapy plus ipilimumab. The receptors were gathered from a human donor with non-small cell lung cancer who had a complete response to radiotherapy plus ipilimumab. Both conserved end residues are trimmed from each CDR3. The order of the fields is CDR3 protein, V gene, J gene.

ASSSTGDSNQPQH	TRBV5-1	TRBJ1-5
ASSLGGVLYGYT	TRBV5-4	TRBJ1-2
ASSVSSYEQY	TRBV28	TRBJ2-7
ASSYKLAASYEQY	TRBV6-5	TRBJ2-7
ASSEVKENIQY	TRBV25-1	TRBJ2-4
AISASTSGTNTGELF	TRBV10-3	TRBJ2-2
ASSQDPTSGGYEQY	TRBV4-1	TRBJ2-7
AWSVRNYGYT	TRBV30	TRBJ1-2
ASSQGVEGLPTGELF	TRBV4-3	TRBJ2-2
TTSRTSHRGLGTEAF	TRBV15	TRBJ1-1
ASSLVVGEEAF	TRBV7-9	TRBJ1-1
ASSLGQASFSYGYT	TRBV5-1	TRBJ1-2
ASSMYAEQF	TRBV27	TRBJ2-1
ASSQTPRTGRRGEQY	TRBV5-1	TRBJ2-7
ASRANSYNEQF	TRBV14	TRBJ2-1
ASSQDSDGNTEAF	TRBV4-3	TRBJ1-1
ASSKDRATGYT	TRBV6-5	TRBJ1-2
ASSPEGGGTEAF	TRBV18	TRBJ1-1
ASSSPGTALLNYGYT	TRBV7-8	TRBJ1-2